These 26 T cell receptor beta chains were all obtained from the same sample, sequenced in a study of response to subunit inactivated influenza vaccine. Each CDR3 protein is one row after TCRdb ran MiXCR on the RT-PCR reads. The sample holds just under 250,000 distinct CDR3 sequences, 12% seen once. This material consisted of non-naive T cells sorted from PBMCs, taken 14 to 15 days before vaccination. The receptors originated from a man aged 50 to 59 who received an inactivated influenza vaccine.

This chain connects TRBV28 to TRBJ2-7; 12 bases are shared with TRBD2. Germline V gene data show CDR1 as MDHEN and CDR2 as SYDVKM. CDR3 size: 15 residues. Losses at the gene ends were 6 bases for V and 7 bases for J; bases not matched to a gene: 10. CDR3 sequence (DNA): TGTGCCAGCAGATCCCCTAGCGGGGGGGCGTATGAGCAGTACTTC. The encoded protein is CASRSPSGGAYEQYF.

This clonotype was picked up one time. The CDR3 coding sequence is TGTGCCTGGAGTCTGCTAACGGATACGCAGTATTTT. As protein: CAWSLLTDTQYF. The chain employs TRBV30 and TRBJ2-3; D not certain. CDR1 GTSNPN and CDR2 SVGIG come from the germline V gene (reference sequence). V gave up 2 bases and J gave up 6 bases, with 9 bases separating them. This CDR3 is 12 amino acids long.

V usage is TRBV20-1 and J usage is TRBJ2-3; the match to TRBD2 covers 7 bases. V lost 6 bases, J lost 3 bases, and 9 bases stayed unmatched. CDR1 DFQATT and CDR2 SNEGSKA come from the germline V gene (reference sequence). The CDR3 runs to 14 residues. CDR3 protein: CSAALGGGTDTQYF. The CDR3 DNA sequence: TGCAGTGCCGCGCTGGGGGGGGGGACAGATACGCAGTATTTT.

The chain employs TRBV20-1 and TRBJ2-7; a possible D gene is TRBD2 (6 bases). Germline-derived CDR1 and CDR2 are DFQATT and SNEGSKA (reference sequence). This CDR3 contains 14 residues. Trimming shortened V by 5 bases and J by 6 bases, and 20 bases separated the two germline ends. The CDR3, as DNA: TGCAGTGCTCTCGACCAGGGAGGAGGACGCGAGCAGTACTTC. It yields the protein CSALDQGGGREQYF.

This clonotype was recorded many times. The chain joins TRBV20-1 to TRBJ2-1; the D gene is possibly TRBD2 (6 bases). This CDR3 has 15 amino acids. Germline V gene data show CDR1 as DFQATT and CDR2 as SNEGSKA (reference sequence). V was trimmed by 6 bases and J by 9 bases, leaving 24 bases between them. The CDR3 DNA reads TGCAGTGCCACCGCCGGGGGAGGCCGGTTTGGTGAGCAGTTCTTC. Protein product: CSATAGGGRFGEQFF.

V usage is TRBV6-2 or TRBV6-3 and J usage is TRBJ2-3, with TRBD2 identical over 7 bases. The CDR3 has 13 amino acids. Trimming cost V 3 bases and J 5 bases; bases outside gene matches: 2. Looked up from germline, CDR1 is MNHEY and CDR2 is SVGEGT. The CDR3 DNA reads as TGTGCCAGCAGTTATGGGGGGGAAGATACGCAGTATTTT. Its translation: CASSYGGEDTQYF.

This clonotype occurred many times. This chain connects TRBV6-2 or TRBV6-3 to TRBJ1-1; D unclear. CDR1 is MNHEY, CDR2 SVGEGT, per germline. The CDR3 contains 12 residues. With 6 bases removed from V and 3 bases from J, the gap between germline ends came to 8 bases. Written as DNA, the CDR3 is TGTGCCAGCAGCAAGGAGTACACTGAAGCTTTCTTT. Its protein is CASSKEYTEAFF.

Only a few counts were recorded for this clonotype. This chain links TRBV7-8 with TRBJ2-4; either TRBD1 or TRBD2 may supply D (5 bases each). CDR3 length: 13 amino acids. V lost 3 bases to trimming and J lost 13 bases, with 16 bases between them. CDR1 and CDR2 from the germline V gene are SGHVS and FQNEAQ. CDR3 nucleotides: TGTGCCAGCAGCTTTTACCGGGACGCCGAACAGTACTTC. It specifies CASSFYRDAEQYF.

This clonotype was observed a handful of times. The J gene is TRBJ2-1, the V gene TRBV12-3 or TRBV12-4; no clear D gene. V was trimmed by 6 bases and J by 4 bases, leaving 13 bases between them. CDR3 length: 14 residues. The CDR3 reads CASSLRGVYNEQFF. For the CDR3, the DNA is TGTGCCAGCAGCCTACGTGGGGTATACAATGAGCAGTTCTTC.

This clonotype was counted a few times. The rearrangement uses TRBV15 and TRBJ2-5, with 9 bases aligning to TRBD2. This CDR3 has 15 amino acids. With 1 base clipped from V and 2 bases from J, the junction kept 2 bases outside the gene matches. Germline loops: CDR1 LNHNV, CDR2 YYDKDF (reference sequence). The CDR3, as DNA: TGTGCCACCAGCAGAGGACTAGCGGAACAAGAGACCCAGTACTTC. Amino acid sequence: CATSRGLAEQETQYF.

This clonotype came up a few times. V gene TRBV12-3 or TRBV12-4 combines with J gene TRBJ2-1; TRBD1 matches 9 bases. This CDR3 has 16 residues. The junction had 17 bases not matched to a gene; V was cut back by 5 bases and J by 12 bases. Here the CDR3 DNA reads TGTGCCAGCAGTGTCGCAGGGGGACCGTCGACAGGGGGGCAGTTCTTC. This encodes CASSVAGGPSTGGQFF.

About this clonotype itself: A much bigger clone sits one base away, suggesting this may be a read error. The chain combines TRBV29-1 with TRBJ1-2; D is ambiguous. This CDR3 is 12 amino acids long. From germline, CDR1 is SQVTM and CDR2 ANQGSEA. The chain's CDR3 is CSVARDNYRYTF. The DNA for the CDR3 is TGCAGCGTCGCCAGAGATAACTATCGCTACACCTTC.

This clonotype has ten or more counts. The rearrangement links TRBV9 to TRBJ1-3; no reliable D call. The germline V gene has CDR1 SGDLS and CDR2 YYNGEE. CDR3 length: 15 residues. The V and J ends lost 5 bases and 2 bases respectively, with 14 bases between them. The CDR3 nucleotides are TGTGCCAGCAGGAGTGGCGGGTATACTGGAAACACCATATATTTT. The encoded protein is CASRSGGYTGNTIYF.

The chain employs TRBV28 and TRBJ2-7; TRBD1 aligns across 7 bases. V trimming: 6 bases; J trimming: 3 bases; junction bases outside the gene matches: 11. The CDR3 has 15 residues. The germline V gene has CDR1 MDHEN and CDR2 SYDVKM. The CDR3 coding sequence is TGTGCCAGCAGACCGACTGGGTACAGGGGCTACGAGCAGTACTTC. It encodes CASRPTGYRGYEQYF.

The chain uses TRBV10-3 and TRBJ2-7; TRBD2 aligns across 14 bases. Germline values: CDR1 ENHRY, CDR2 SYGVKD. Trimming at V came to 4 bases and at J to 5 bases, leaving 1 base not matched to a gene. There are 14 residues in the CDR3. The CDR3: CAISATSGRDEQYF. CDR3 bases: TGTGCCATCAGTGCGACTAGCGGGAGGGACGAGCAGTACTTC.

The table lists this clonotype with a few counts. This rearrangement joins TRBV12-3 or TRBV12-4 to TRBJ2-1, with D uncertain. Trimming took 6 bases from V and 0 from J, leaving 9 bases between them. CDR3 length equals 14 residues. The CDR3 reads CASRPDGSYNEQFF. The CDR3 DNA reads TGTGCCAGCAGGCCAGACGGCTCCTACAATGAGCAGTTCTTC.

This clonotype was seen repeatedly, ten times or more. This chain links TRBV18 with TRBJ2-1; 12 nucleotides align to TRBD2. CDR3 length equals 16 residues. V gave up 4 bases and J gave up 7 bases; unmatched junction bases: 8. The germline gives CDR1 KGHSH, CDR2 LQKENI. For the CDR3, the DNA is TGTGCCAGCTCACTCCACATCACTAGCGGGAGGAATGAGCAGTTCTTC. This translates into CASSLHITSGRNEQFF.

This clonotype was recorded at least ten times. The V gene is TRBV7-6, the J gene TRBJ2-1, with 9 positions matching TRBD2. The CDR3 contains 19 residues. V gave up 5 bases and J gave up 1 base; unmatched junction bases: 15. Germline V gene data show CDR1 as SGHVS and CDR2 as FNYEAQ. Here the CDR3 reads CASSPSLGGGASSYNEQFF. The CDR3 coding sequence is TGTGCCAGCAGCCCGAGCCTTGGCGGGGGGGCCAGTTCCTACAATGAGCAGTTCTTC. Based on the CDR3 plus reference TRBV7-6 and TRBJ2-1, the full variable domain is GAGVSQSPRYKVTKRGQDVALRCDPISGHVSLYWYRQALGQGPEFLTYFNYEAQQDKSGLPNDRFSAERPEGSISTLTIQRTEQRDSAMYRCASSPSLGGGASSYNEQFFGPGTRLTVL.

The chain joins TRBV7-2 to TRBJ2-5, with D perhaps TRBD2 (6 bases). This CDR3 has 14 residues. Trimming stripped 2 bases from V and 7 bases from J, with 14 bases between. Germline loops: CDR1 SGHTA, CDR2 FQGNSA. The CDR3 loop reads CASSLLEGFGTQYF. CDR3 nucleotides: TGTGCCAGCAGCTTATTGGAGGGTTTTGGGACCCAGTACTTC.

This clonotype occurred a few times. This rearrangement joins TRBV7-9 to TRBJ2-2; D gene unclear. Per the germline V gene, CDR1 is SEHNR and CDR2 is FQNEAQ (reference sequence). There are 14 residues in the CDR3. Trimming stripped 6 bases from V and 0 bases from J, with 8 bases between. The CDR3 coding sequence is TGTGCCAGCAGTCCACGCGCGAACACCGGGGAGCTGTTTTTT. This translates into CASSPRANTGELFF.

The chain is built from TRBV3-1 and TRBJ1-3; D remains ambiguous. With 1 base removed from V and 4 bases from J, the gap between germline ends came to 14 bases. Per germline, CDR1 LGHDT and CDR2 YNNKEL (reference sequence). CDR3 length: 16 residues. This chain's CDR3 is CASSQGEGIAGNTIYF. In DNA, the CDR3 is TGTGCCAGCAGCCAAGGGGAAGGGATCGCCGGAAACACCATATATTTT.

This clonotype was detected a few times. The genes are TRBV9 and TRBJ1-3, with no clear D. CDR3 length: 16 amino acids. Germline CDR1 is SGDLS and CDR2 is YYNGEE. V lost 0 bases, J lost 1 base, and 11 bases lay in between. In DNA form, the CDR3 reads TGTGCCAGCAGCGTAGGGTTAGAGGCTTCTGGAAACACCATATATTTT. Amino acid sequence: CASSVGLEASGNTIYF. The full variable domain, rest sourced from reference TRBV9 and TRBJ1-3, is DSGVTQTPKHLITATGQRVTLRCSPRSGDLSVYWYQQSLDQGLQFLIQYYNGEERAKGNILERFSAQQFPDLHSELNLSSLELGDSALYFCASSVGLEASGNTIYFGEGSWLTVV.

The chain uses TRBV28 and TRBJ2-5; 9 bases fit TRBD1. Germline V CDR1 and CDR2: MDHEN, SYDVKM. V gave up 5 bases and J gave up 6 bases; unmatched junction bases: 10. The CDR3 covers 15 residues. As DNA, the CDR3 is TGTGCCAGCAGTGTCCCCGGGACAGGGTCGAAGACCCAGTACTTC. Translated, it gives CASSVPGTGSKTQYF. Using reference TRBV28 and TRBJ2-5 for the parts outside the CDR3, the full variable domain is DVKVTQSSRYLVKRTGEKVFLECVQDMDHENMFWYRQDPGLGLRLIYFSYDVKMKEKGDIPEGYSVSREKKERFSLILESASTNQTSMYLCASSVPGTGSKTQYFGPGTRLLVL.

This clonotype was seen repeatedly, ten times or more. The CDR3 sequence is CASSFDPSYEQYF. The CDR3 DNA sequence: TGCGCCAGCAGCTTTGACCCTTCCTACGAGCAGTACTTC. V and J are TRBV5-1 and TRBJ2-7; no firm D call. CDR1 SGHRS and CDR2 YFSETQ come from the germline V gene. This CDR3 contains 13 residues. The V and J ends lost 2 bases and 1 base respectively, with 7 bases between them.

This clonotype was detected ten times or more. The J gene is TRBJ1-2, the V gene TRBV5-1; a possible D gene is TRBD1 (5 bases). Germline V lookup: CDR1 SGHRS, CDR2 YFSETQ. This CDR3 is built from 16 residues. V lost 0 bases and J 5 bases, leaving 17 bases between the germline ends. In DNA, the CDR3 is TGCGCCAGCAGCTTGGCAATGGGGGGTTCGGGATATGGCTACACCTTC. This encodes CASSLAMGGSGYGYTF.

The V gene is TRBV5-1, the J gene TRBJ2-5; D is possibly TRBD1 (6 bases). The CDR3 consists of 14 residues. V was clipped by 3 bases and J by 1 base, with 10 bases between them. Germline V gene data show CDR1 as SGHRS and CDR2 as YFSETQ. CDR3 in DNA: TGCGCCAGCAGCTCTGGACAGTCCCAAGAGACCCAGTACTTC. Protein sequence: CASSSGQSQETQYF.